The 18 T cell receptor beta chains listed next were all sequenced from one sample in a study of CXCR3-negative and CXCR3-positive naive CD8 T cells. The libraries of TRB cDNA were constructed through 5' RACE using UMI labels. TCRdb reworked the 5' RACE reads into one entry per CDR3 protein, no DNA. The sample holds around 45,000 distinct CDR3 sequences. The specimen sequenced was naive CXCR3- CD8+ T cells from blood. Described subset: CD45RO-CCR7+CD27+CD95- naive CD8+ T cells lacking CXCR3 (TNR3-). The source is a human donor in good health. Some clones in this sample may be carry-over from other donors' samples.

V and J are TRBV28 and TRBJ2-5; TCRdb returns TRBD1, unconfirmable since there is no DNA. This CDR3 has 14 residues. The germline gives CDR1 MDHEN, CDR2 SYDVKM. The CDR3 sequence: CASSSGGPKETQYF.

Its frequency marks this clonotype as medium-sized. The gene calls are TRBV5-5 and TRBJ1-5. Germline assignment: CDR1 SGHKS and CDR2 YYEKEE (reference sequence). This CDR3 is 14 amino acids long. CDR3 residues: CASSLWDSNQPQHF.

The CDR3 is CATSREKGPSQWTQYF. The chain uses TRBV15 and TRBJ2-3. The germline V gene has CDR1 LNHNV and CDR2 YYDKDF (reference sequence). There are 16 residues in the CDR3.

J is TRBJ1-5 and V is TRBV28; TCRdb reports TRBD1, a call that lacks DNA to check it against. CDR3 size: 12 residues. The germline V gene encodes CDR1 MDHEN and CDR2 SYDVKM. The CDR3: CASSQGALPQHF. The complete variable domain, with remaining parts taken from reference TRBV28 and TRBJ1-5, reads DVKVTQSSRYLVKRTGEKVFLECVQDMDHENMFWYRQDPGLGLRLIYFSYDVKMKEKGDIPEGYSVSREKKERFSLILESASTNQTSMYLCASSQGALPQHFGDGTRLSIL.

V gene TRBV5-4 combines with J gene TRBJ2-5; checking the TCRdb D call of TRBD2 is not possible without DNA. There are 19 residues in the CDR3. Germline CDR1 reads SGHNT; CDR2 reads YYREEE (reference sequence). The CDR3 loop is CASSSAFADSGGARETQYF. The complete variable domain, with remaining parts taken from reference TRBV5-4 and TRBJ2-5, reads ETGVTQSPTHLIKTRGQQVTLRCSSQSGHNTVSWYQQALGQGPQFIFQYYREEENGRGNFPPRFSGLQFPNYSSELNVNALELDDSALYLCASSSAFADSGGARETQYFGPGTRLLVL.

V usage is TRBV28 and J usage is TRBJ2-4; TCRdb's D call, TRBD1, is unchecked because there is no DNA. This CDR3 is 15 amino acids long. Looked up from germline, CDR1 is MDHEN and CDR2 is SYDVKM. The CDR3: CASTTGSDRVYIQYF.

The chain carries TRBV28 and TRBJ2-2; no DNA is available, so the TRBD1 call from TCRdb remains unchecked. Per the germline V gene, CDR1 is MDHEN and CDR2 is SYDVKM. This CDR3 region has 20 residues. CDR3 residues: CASRKMPGTGAHLDTGELFF.

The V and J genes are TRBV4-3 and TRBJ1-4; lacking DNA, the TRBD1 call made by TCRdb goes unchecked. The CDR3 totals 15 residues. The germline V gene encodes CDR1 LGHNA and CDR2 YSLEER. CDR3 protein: CASSQDPGREEKLFF.

CDR3 residues: CASSLVGDGQFF. The chain is built from TRBV11-2 and TRBJ2-1; TCRdb gives TRBD1 as the D gene, but with no DNA this cannot be confirmed. Germline values: CDR1 SGHAT, CDR2 FQNNGV. There are 12 residues in the CDR3.

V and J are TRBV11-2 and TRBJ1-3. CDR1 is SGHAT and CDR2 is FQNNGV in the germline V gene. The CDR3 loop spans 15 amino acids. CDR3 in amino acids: CASSYRRVSGNTIYF.

The CDR3 region is CASSSGPADNGYTF. The chain links TRBV7-3 to TRBJ1-2; TCRdb reports TRBD1, a call that lacks DNA to check it against. Germline CDR1 and CDR2: SGHTA and FQGTGA. The CDR3 extends over 14 amino acids.

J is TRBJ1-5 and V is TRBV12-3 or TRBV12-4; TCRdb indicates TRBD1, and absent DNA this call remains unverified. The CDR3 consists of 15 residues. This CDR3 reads CASSPTGDSNQPQHF.

The CDR3 region is CASSLALGQGINTIYF. The V and J genes are TRBV28 and TRBJ1-3; TCRdb returns TRBD1, unconfirmable since there is no DNA. This CDR3 is built from 16 residues. The germline gives CDR1 MDHEN, CDR2 SYDVKM.

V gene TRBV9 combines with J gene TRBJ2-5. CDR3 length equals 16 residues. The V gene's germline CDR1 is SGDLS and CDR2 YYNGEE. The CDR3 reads CASSVADPSWVETQYF.

The CDR3 spells CASSLYRGQETQYF. This sequence joins TRBV12-3 or TRBV12-4 and TRBJ2-5; TCRdb's D gene call, TRBD1, goes unchecked for lack of DNA. The CDR3 extends over 14 amino acids.

The CDR3 here is CASSHKLQEGLGSYNEQFF. The chain recombines TRBV7-7 with TRBJ2-1; TCRdb indicates TRBD1, and absent DNA this call remains unverified. There are 19 residues in the CDR3. CDR1 and CDR2 (germline): SSHAT, FNYEAQ (reference sequence).

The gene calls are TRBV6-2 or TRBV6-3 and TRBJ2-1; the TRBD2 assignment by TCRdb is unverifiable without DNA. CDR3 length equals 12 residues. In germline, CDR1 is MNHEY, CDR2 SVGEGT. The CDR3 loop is CASRGAYNEQFF.

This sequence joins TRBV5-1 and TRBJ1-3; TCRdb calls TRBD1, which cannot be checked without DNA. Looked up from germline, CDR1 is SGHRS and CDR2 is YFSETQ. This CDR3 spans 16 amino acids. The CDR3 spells CASRPAPGVSGNTIYF. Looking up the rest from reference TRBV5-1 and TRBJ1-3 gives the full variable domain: KAGVTQTPRYLIKTRGQQVTLSCSPISGHRSVSWYQQTPGQGLQFLFEYFSETQRNKGNFPGRFSGRQFSNSRSEMNVSTLELGDSALYLCASRPAPGVSGNTIYFGEGSWLTVV.